This TCR beta chain was documented in a study of T cell repertoires in cytomegalovirus infection. This CDR3 region has 17 residues. Deletions cut 5 bases from V and 2 bases from J, with 19 bases between. Germline CDR1 SGHVS, CDR2 FNYEAQ. TCRdb processed the reads anew with MiXCR; each CDR3 protein has one entry. This sample has 500,000 or so distinct CDR3 sequences, with about 15% found just once. This clonotype came up many times. The TCR originated in a human donor in good health (CMV status not recorded). Some clones in this sample may be carry-over from other donors' samples. The sequenced sample consisted of CD8+ T cells from PBMCs. V usage is TRBV7-6 and J usage is TRBJ2-1; D is perhaps TRBD1 or TRBD2 (5 bases each). The CDR3 sequence: CASSPTSGQYAYNEQFF. The CDR3 DNA reads as TGTGCCAGCAGCCCCACGTCGGGGCAGTACGCCTACAATGAGCAGTTCTTC.